Each of the 9 T cell receptor beta chains below was sequenced from the same sample in a study of CD8+CD57+ T cells in acquired aplastic anemia. CDR3 and TCR beta VDJ profiling relied on genomic DNA as the template. TCRdb redid the calling of the reads with MiXCR, one entry per CDR3 protein. The table has 35,000 to 45,000 distinct CDR3 sequences, approximately 73% seen once. The material sequenced was sorted CD4+, CD8+, or CD8+CD57+ T cells (not recorded which) from PBMCs. The receptor set was obtained from a human donor in good health, serving as a control.

The CDR3 DNA reads TGTGCCAGCAGCACCACGAATCAGCCCCAGCATTTT. It encodes CASSTTNQPQHF. The genes are TRBV7-8 and TRBJ1-5; D is uncertain. Germline CDR1 reads SGHVS; CDR2 reads FQNEAQ. This CDR3 is 12 amino acids long. The V and J ends lost 5 bases and 4 bases respectively, with 6 bases between them.

The chain combines TRBV7-9 with TRBJ2-7; D might be TRBD1 (5 bases). This CDR3 spans 12 amino acids. V was shortened by 5 bases and J by 1 base, with 6 bases between the two germline ends. Germline values: CDR1 SEHNR, CDR2 FQNEAQ (reference sequence). CDR3 nucleotide sequence: TGTGCCAGCAGCCAGGGTTCCTACGAGCAGTACTTC. Translating it yields CASSQGSYEQYF.

This rearrangement joins TRBV9 to TRBJ1-6; TRBD1 aligns across 9 bases. Trimming removed 4 bases from V and 10 bases from J; junction bases left unmatched: 9. CDR1 SGDLS and CDR2 YYNGEE come from the germline V gene. CDR3 size: 15 residues. CDR3 DNA: TGTGCCAGCAGCCAAACAGGGGGCAGTGGCTCACCCCTCCACTTT. Translation: CASSQTGGSGSPLHF.

Comment on this clonotype: In this CDR3 the conserved last residue, phenylalanine or tryptophan, is missing, so a read error is likely. The J gene is TRBJ1-2, the V gene TRBV5-1; D unclear. V was cut by 4 bases and J by 6 bases, with 16 bases left in between. The CDR3 loop spans 14 amino acids. From germline, CDR1 is SGHRS and CDR2 YFSETQ. The CDR3 spells CASSARTGLHGYTL. CDR3 nucleotides: TGCGCCAGCAGCGCCAGAACGGGGTTGCATGGCTACACCCTC.

This chain uses TRBV10-3 with TRBJ2-5; TRBD1 aligns across 8 bases. Germline trimming cut 8 bases from V and 6 bases from J; bases unmatched to any gene: 8. This CDR3 has 13 amino acids. Germline values: CDR1 ENHRY, CDR2 SYGVKD. In DNA, the CDR3 is TGTGCCATCCAGGGGACAGGCGAGAAGACCCAGTACTTC. It translates to CAIQGTGEKTQYF.

Worth noting for this clonotype: Its ends do not fully match the called genes, so a read error is possible. This sequence joins TRBV7-3 and TRBJ2-1, with D possibly being TRBD1 (5 bases). The CDR3 runs to 11 residues. Germline V gene data show CDR1 as SGHTA and CDR2 as FQGTGA. The CDR3 spells CASSLDSLLYF. Written as DNA, the CDR3 is TGTGCCAGCAGCTTAGACAGCCTCCTGTACTTC.

V usage is TRBV2 and J usage is TRBJ1-1; D call uncertain. The CDR3 contains 15 residues. Between the trimmed V and J ends, which lost 3 bases and 6 bases, there was a span of 17 bases. From germline, CDR1 is SNHLY and CDR2 FYNNEI. Here the CDR3 reads CASSDIPGIPAEAFF. In nucleotides, the CDR3 is TGTGCCAGCAGTGACATCCCGGGGATCCCAGCTGAAGCTTTCTTT.

The chain links TRBV7-9 to TRBJ2-5; 13 bases agree with TRBD2. Germline V gene data show CDR1 as SEHNR and CDR2 as FQNEAQ (reference sequence). Unmatched junction bases numbered 0, after V lost 1 base and J lost 4 bases. This CDR3 has 15 residues. The CDR3 here is CASSLGTSGGETQYF. CDR3 nucleotides: TGTGCCAGCAGCTTAGGGACTAGCGGGGGAGAGACCCAGTACTTC.

The gene calls are TRBV11-3 and TRBJ1-2; D is ambiguous. Trimming left V 2 bases short and J 7 bases short, with 8 bases between. CDR1 is SGHNT, CDR2 YENEEA, per germline. The CDR3 length is 12 residues. CDR3 bases: TGTGCCAGCAGCTTATCGGGTGGTGGCTACACCTTC. This encodes CASSLSGGGYTF.